This T cell receptor beta chain was observed in a study of blood T cell repertoires in COVID-19. Study details: The United States, Italy and Spain provided the acute and convalescent COVID-19 samples.

V gave up 5 bases and J gave up 1 base, with 16 bases separating them. CDR3 length equals 15 residues. Germline assignment: CDR1 SQVTM and CDR2 ANQGSEA. Original data processing: Counts of nucleated cells, estimated from reference gene primer amplification, were obtained. Clones were read by immunoSEQ multiplex PCR, and TCRdb kept only the in-frame ones, dropping some. V and J calls plus clone size are reproduced from that table; the DNA served to infer D and trimming. The sample shows about 200,000 clones, roughly 84% of them seen only once. Participant reports of clinical history set cohort assignment. Recovered participants had two consecutive negative NP/OP PCR tests, healthcare professional clearance, or symptom resolution.

Sequencing was carried out using PBMCs or T cells enriched from blood (not recorded which). This sequence was found in a man aged 40-49 years who had recovered from COVID-19. The rearrangement joins TRBV29-1 to TRBJ2-3, with D perhaps matching TRBD1 (6 bases). The CDR3, as DNA: TGCAGCGTTCGACCGCAGGGGATTGGCACAGATACGCAGTATTTT. Translation gives CSVRPQGIGTDTQYF.